Below, 22 T cell receptor beta chains from the same sample are listed, as sequenced in a study of naive and memory T cell subsets. Two oligonucleotides, mixed equimolar, formed the beta constant-region primer covering TRBC1 and TRBC2. Each CDR3 protein gets one entry after TCRdb re-called the UMI-ligation and nested PCR reads with MiXCR. The data hold 29,000 or so distinct CDR3 sequences, with over 8.5% observed a single time. The sample taken for sequencing was effector memory CD4+ T cells from blood. The subset was: effector memory, CD45RA- CD27-. The receptors shown here come from a human donor in good health.

The genes are TRBV29-1 and TRBJ2-7; D is ambiguous. V was trimmed by 4 bases and J by 3 bases, leaving 19 bases between them. CDR3 length: 15 amino acids. CDR1 is SQVTM, CDR2 ANQGSEA, per germline. CDR3 DNA sequence: TGCAGCGTTGTTTCACAAGGGTCAATCCACTACGAGCAGTACTTC. It specifies CSVVSQGSIHYEQYF.

This clonotype was seen ten or more times. V is TRBV10-3 and J is TRBJ2-3; no definite D call. Trimming took off 11 bases at V and 0 bases at J, with 12 bases between the two ends. The CDR3 loop spans 13 amino acids. Germline CDR1 is ENHRY and CDR2 is SYGVKD. The CDR3 DNA sequence: TGTGCCCTCGGCGGCACTAGCACAGATACGCAGTATTTT. Translated, it gives CALGGTSTDTQYF.

In this sample, this clonotype turned up many times. This chain connects TRBV2 to TRBJ2-7, with 11 bases matching TRBD2. The CDR3 is 14 residues long. Germline-derived CDR1 and CDR2 are SNHLY and FYNNEI. The trim removed 7 bases at V and 1 base at J, leaving 3 bases unmatched. The CDR3 sequence: CASKTSGRSYEQYF. As DNA, the CDR3 is TGTGCCAGCAAAACTAGCGGGAGATCCTACGAGCAGTACTTC.

This clonotype is medium-sized within its sample. The J gene is TRBJ2-2, the V gene TRBV7-6; 10 bases match TRBD1. Germline CDR1 SGHVS, CDR2 FNYEAQ. Germline trimming cut 5 bases from V and 5 bases from J; bases unmatched to any gene: 5. The CDR3 contains 15 residues. The CDR3 is CASSPRGQGTGELFF. The CDR3 bases are TGTGCCAGCAGCCCGAGGGGACAGGGGACCGGGGAGCTGTTTTTT.

This chain uses TRBV25-1 with TRBJ2-7; D is unresolved. The V and J ends lost 4 bases and 6 bases respectively, with 7 bases between them. There are 11 residues in the CDR3. Germline V gene sequence: CDR1 MGHDK, CDR2 SYGVNS. CDR3 residues: CASSVLGEQYF. In DNA form, the CDR3 reads TGTGCCAGCAGTGTTCTAGGCGAGCAGTACTTC.

This clonotype was recorded a few times. The V call is TRBV4-3, the J call TRBJ1-6; 10 bases agree with TRBD1. In germline, CDR1 is LGHNA, CDR2 YSLEER. The CDR3 is 14 residues long. With 4 bases clipped from V and 9 bases from J, the junction kept 3 bases outside the gene matches. The CDR3 region is CASSPTGGGSPLHF. As DNA, the CDR3 is TGCGCCAGCAGCCCGACAGGGGGCGGTTCACCCCTCCACTTT.

This clonotype was seen many times. CDR3: CASSYSGGRTQYF. Written as DNA, the CDR3 is TGTGCCAGCAGTTACTCGGGGGGCCGGACCCAGTACTTC. The chain couples TRBV6-2 or TRBV6-3 to TRBJ2-5; possibly TRBD1 or TRBD2 for D (6 bases each). The CDR3 has 13 amino acids. Per the germline V gene, CDR1 is MNHEY and CDR2 is SVGEGT. V was clipped by 0 bases and J by 7 bases, with 9 bases between them.

This clonotype has at least ten counts. The chain uses TRBV3-1 and TRBJ2-7, with D possibly TRBD1 on 6 matching bases. The germline CDR1 and CDR2 sequences are LGHDT and YNNKEL (reference sequence). The CDR3 sequence is 12 residues long. Trimming removed 4 bases at V and 3 bases at J, with 7 bases between. The CDR3 DNA reads as TGTGCCAGCAGCCGGACAGACTACGAGCAGTACTTC. It yields the protein CASSRTDYEQYF.

This clonotype showed up just a few times. The chain carries TRBV6-2 or TRBV6-3 and TRBJ2-7; 15 nucleotides line up with TRBD2. The junction had 4 bases not matched to a gene; V was cut back by 4 bases and J by 0 bases. This CDR3 is 17 amino acids long. CDR1 is MNHEY and CDR2 is SVGEGT in the germline V gene. The CDR3, as DNA: TGTGCCAGCAGTTCGGGACTAGCGGGGGGAATCTCCTACGAGCAGTACTTC. The encoded protein is CASSSGLAGGISYEQYF.

Here the CDR3 reads CSAETRDYGYNEQFF. CDR3 sequence (DNA): TGCAGTGCCGAAACCCGGGACTACGGCTACAATGAGCAGTTCTTC. The J gene is TRBJ2-1, the V gene TRBV20-1; 7 bases map to TRBD2. Germline-derived CDR1 and CDR2 are DFQATT and SNEGSKA (reference sequence). J lost 3 bases, V lost 6 bases, and 11 bases had no gene match. The CDR3 covers 15 residues.

This clonotype has ten or more counts. V is TRBV29-1 and J is TRBJ2-5; perhaps TRBD1 as D (6 bases). With 6 bases removed from V and 7 bases from J, the gap between germline ends came to 18 bases. Germline assignment: CDR1 SQVTM and CDR2 ANQGSEA. The CDR3 is made up of 13 amino acids. As DNA, the CDR3 is TGCAGCGTCGACTGGACAGCCCGTGGGACCCAGTACTTC. As protein: CSVDWTARGTQYF. Based on the CDR3 plus reference TRBV29-1 and TRBJ2-5, the full variable domain is SAVISQKPSRDICQRGTSLTIQCQVDSQVTMMFWYRQQPGQSLTLIATANQGSEATYESGFVIDKFPISRPNLTFSTLTVSNMSPEDSSIYLCSVDWTARGTQYFGPGTRLLVL.

This clonotype was seen only a few times. This sequence joins TRBV12-3 or TRBV12-4 and TRBJ1-3; 8 bases are shared with TRBD1. The CDR3 runs 13 residues. DNA for the CDR3: TGTGCAGAACAGACAGGGGAGGGAAACACCATATATTTT. This sequence encodes CAEQTGEGNTIYF.

In its sample, this clonotype was seen many times. The V call is TRBV6-6, the J call TRBJ2-3; possibly TRBD2 for D (6 bases). There are 15 residues in the CDR3. Germline-derived CDR1 and CDR2 are MNHNY and SVGAGI (reference sequence). Trimming took off 0 bases at V and 6 bases at J, with 13 bases between the two ends. CDR3 in amino acids: CASSYSLLATDTQYF. CDR3 nucleotide sequence: TGTGCCAGCAGTTACTCCCTACTAGCAACCGATACGCAGTATTTT.

This clonotype was observed a handful of times. CDR3 residues: CAVLRDRAPDTQYF. In DNA, the CDR3 is TGTGCCGTTCTGAGGGACAGGGCACCAGATACGCAGTATTTT. The chain employs TRBV6-1 and TRBJ2-3; the match to TRBD1 covers 9 bases. Germline-derived CDR1 and CDR2 are MNHNS and SASEGT. The CDR3 sequence is 14 residues long. The V gene end was trimmed by 11 bases and the J gene end by 4 bases; junction bases not matched to a gene: 10.

The chain couples TRBV14 to TRBJ2-5, with D perhaps assigned TRBD1 or TRBD2 (6 bases each). CDR3 length: 15 residues. The V end lost 4 bases, the J end lost 3 bases, and 15 bases lay between the germline ends. Germline CDR1 SGHDN, CDR2 FVKESK. The CDR3 bases are TGTGCCAGCAGCCCCGGGGGCTCCCCAAAAGAGACCCAGTACTTC. Encoded protein: CASSPGGSPKETQYF. The complete variable domain, with remaining parts taken from reference TRBV14 and TRBJ2-5, reads EAGVTQFPSHSVIEKGQTVTLRCDPISGHDNLYWYRRVMGKEIKFLLHFVKESKQDESGMPNNRFLAERTGGTYSTLKVQPAELEDSGVYFCASSPGGSPKETQYFGPGTRLLVL.

There are many counts of this clonotype. The chain combines TRBV6-6 with TRBJ1-2; D uncertain. Germline assignment: CDR1 MNHNY and CDR2 SVGAGI (reference sequence). Trimming shortened V by 2 bases and J by 4 bases, and 11 bases separated the two germline ends. There are 14 residues in the CDR3. CDR3 bases: TGTGCCAGCAGTTACGAAACGCAGAGCTATGGCTACACCTTC. Protein product: CASSYETQSYGYTF.

This clonotype is labeled medium-sized (0.01 to 0.1%). The CDR3 region is CASSYFRTVYGYTF. The DNA for the CDR3 is TGTGCCAGCAGTTACTTCCGGACAGTATATGGCTACACCTTC. The V gene is TRBV6-5, the J gene TRBJ1-2; weak D call: TRBD1 (6 bases). The germline V gene encodes CDR1 MNHEY and CDR2 SVGAGI. Deletions cut 1 base from V and 5 bases from J, with 11 bases between. The CDR3 runs 14 residues.

This clonotype was detected a few times. DNA of the CDR3: TGTGCCAGCAGCGCCGCTGGAGATACGCAGTATTTT. Translated, it gives CASSAAGDTQYF. The rearrangement joins TRBV2 to TRBJ2-3; D gene ambiguous. V was trimmed by 6 bases and J by 5 bases, leaving 9 bases between them. This CDR3 has 12 amino acids. The V gene's germline CDR1 is SNHLY and CDR2 FYNNEI.

This clonotype was seen a few times. The J gene is TRBJ1-1, the V gene TRBV20-1; D is possibly TRBD1 (5 bases). From germline, CDR1 is DFQATT and CDR2 SNEGSKA (reference sequence). The CDR3 is 16 residues long. V was pared by 1 base and J by 4 bases, with 19 bases between. The CDR3 region is CSARGGRLGGGTEAFF. DNA of the CDR3: TGCAGTGCTAGAGGTGGCAGGTTGGGGGGGGGCACTGAAGCTTTCTTT.

This clonotype was counted many times. The chain carries TRBV5-4 and TRBJ2-1; 15 positions agree with TRBD2. After removal of 3 bases from V and 6 bases from J, the junction contained 7 bases not matched to a gene. The CDR3 has 17 amino acids. Germline lookup yields CDR1 SGHNT and CDR2 YYREEE (reference sequence). Written as DNA, the CDR3 is TGTGCCAGCAGCTCCGGGACTAGCGGGAGGAGGGCCAATGAGCAGTTCTTC. This encodes CASSSGTSGRRANEQFF.

This clonotype was counted at least ten times. The genes are TRBV20-1 and TRBJ2-1; 15 nucleotides line up with TRBD2. This CDR3 spans 18 amino acids. J gave up 0 bases and V 4 bases, and 7 bases lay outside the gene matches. Per the germline V gene, CDR1 is DFQATT and CDR2 is SNEGSKA (reference sequence). The CDR3 loop reads CSANPGLAGGNSYNEQFF. The CDR3 DNA is TGCAGTGCTAATCCGGGACTAGCGGGAGGCAACTCCTACAATGAGCAGTTCTTC.

As concerns this clonotype: A much larger clone differs by one base, so this may be a read error. The CDR3, as DNA: TGTGCCTTGGGGATACAGGGGCAGCCCCAGCATTTT. It codes for CALGIQGQPQHF. The chain has TRBV30 and TRBJ1-5, with 7 bases matching TRBD1. The junction had 7 bases not matched to a gene; V was cut back by 7 bases and J by 7 bases. The CDR3 totals 12 residues. Germline V gene lookup returns CDR1 GTSNPN and CDR2 SVGIG (reference sequence).